The entry below describes one TCR beta chain. The V gene lost 5 bases and the J gene lost 5 bases, with 6 bases spanning the gap. This CDR3 has 12 amino acids. The germline V gene encodes CDR1 MNHEY and CDR2 SMNVEV (reference sequence). The data originate from a study of T cells after somatic rescue of genetic block. Assay: immunoSEQ multiplex PCR; the TCRdb copy retains only in-frame clones and omits some. The data hold more than 65,000 clones, with roughly 90% observed a single time. Specimen: peripheral blood mononuclear cells (PBMCs). The TCR comes from a young man. This chain joins TRBV27 and TRBJ2-2, with D perhaps matching TRBD1 (5 bases). CDR3 in DNA: TGTGCCAGCAGTGCAGGGACCGGGGAGCTGTTTTTT. Translating gives CASSAGTGELFF.